These 7 T cell receptor beta chains originate from one sample sequenced in a study of early T cells in non-severe SARS-CoV-2 infection. TCRdb used MiXCR to reprocess the 5' RACE reads, holding one entry per CDR3 protein. Among roughly 100,000 distinct CDR3 sequences, 12% to 15% were seen once, and the ten largest hold around 5.8%. Sequenced input: whole blood. These TCRs come from an adult who was a healthcare worker with PCR-confirmed SARS-CoV-2 infection or an uninfected control (not recorded which).

This chain connects TRBV9 to TRBJ2-5, with 9 bases matching TRBD2. Germline V gene data show CDR1 as SGDLS and CDR2 as YYNGEE. This CDR3 comprises 14 residues. V was pared by 0 bases and J by 6 bases, with 3 bases of the junction left unmatched. The CDR3 DNA follows: TGTGCCAGCAGCGTAGAGACTAGCGGCCAGACCCAGTACTTC. It yields the protein CASSVETSGQTQYF.

The rearrangement joins TRBV29-1 to TRBJ2-6; D gene ambiguous. Between the trimmed V and J ends, which lost 3 bases and 0 bases, there was a span of 9 bases. Germline values: CDR1 SQVTM, CDR2 ANQGSEA. The CDR3 has 15 amino acids. CDR3 in DNA: TGCAGCGTTGAGGACGGGCGCTCTGGGGCCAACGTCCTGACTTTC. It yields the protein CSVEDGRSGANVLTF. Filled out from reference TRBV29-1 and TRBJ2-6, the complete variable domain reads SAVISQKPSRDICQRGTSLTIQCQVDSQVTMMFWYRQQPGQSLTLIATANQGSEATYESGFVIDKFPISRPNLTFSTLTVSNMSPEDSSIYLCSVEDGRSGANVLTFGAGSRLTVL.

This clonotype was observed at least ten times. V usage is TRBV30 and J usage is TRBJ2-1; the match to TRBD2 covers 12 bases. CDR1 and CDR2 (germline): GTSNPN, SVGIG (reference sequence). CDR3 length equals 15 residues. V was clipped by 5 bases and J by 3 bases; unmatched bases: 5. CDR3: CAWGRTSGVYNEQFF. The CDR3 DNA reads as TGTGCCTGGGGAAGGACTAGCGGGGTCTACAATGAGCAGTTCTTC.

The rearrangement uses TRBV10-3 and TRBJ2-2; D is undetermined. The V gene lost 4 bases and the J gene lost 0 bases, with 12 bases spanning the gap. Germline V CDR1 and CDR2: ENHRY, SYGVKD. The CDR3 extends over 16 amino acids. The CDR3 DNA reads as TGTGCCATCAGTGTTTGGAGTACCGCGAACACCGGGGAGCTGTTTTTT. This translates into CAISVWSTANTGELFF.

This clonotype was counted only a few times. The J gene is TRBJ1-2, the V gene TRBV29-1; 7 positions match TRBD1. This CDR3 has 14 residues. Per the germline V gene, CDR1 is SQVTM and CDR2 is ANQGSEA. V lost 7 bases and J lost 2; bases outside the gene matches: 10. CDR3 loop: CSGEGAGKNYGYTF. The CDR3 DNA follows: TGCAGCGGGGAGGGGGCAGGCAAGAACTATGGCTACACCTTC.

This clonotype was observed a handful of times. The chain joins TRBV6-6 to TRBJ2-3; 8 bases agree with TRBD2. The germline CDR1 and CDR2 sequences are MNHNY and SVGAGI (reference sequence). Germline trimming cut 4 bases from V and 3 bases from J; bases unmatched to any gene: 6. The CDR3 contains 15 residues. The DNA for the CDR3 is TGTGCCAGCAGTTTCCCTGCGGGGGGTACAGATACGCAGTATTTT. Protein product: CASSFPAGGTDTQYF.

This clonotype showed up many times. The V and J genes are TRBV10-3 and TRBJ2-2, with 7 positions matching TRBD1. The germline V gene has CDR1 ENHRY and CDR2 SYGVKD. The CDR3 covers 13 residues. With V trimmed by 7 bases and J by 5 bases, 4 bases remained unmatched. This CDR3 reads CAITGQPTGELFF. The CDR3 DNA reads as TGTGCCATCACGGGACAGCCAACCGGGGAGCTGTTTTTT.